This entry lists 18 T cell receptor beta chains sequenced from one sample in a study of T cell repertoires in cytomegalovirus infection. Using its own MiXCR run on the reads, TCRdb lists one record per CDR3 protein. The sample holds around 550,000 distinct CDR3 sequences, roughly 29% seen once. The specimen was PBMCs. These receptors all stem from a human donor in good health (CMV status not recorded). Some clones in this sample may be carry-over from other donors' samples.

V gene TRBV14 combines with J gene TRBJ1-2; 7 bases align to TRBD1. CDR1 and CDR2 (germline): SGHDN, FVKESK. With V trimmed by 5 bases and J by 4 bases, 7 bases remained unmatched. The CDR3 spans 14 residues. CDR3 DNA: TGTGCCAGCAGCTTCCGACAGGGACTCTATGGCTACACCTTC. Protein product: CASSFRQGLYGYTF.

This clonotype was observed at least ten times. The DNA of the CDR3 is TGTGCCAGCAGCTTATTTCCAGGCGCCACTACTGAAGCTTTCTTT. This encodes CASSLFPGATTEAFF. The chain recombines TRBV7-6 with TRBJ1-1; D not resolved. Trimming left V 2 bases short and J 5 bases short, with 15 bases between. The CDR3 runs to 15 residues. From germline, CDR1 is SGHVS and CDR2 FNYEAQ.

The CDR3 protein is CASSPIGTSGAQETQYF. In DNA form, the CDR3 reads TGTGCCAGCAGCCCAATCGGGACTAGCGGAGCCCAAGAGACCCAGTACTTC. This chain links TRBV12-3 or TRBV12-4 with TRBJ2-5, with TRBD2 identical over 11 bases. The CDR3 covers 17 residues. With 6 bases clipped from V and 1 base from J, the junction kept 10 bases outside the gene matches.

This chain's CDR3 is CAWGTGSHQPQHF. CDR3 DNA sequence: TGTGCCTGGGGGACAGGGAGCCACCAGCCCCAGCATTTT. The genes are TRBV30 and TRBJ1-5; 9 bases are a match to TRBD1. V was pared by 5 bases and J by 7 bases, with 6 bases of the junction left unmatched. Per the germline V gene, CDR1 is GTSNPN and CDR2 is SVGIG (reference sequence). The CDR3 has 13 residues.

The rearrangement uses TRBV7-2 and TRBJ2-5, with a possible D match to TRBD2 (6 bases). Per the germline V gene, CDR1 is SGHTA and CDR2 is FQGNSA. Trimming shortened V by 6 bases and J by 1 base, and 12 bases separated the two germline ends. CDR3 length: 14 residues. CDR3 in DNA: TGTGCCAGCAGGGTGGCGGGACCCCAAGAGACCCAGTACTTC. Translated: CASRVAGPQETQYF.

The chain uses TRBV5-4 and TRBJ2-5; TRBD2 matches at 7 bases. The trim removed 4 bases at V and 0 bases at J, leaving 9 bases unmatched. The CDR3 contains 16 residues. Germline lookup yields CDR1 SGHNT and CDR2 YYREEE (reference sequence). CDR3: CASSGVEAGHQETQYF. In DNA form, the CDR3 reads TGTGCCAGCAGCGGGGTGGAAGCGGGGCACCAAGAGACCCAGTACTTC.

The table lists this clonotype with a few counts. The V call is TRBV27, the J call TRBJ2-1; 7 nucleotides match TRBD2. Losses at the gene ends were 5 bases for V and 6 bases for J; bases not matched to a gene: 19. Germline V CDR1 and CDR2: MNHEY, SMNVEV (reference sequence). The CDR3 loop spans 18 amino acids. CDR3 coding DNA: TGTGCCAGCAGTCCCTTAGCCCCTAGCGGAACCAACCTCAATGAGCAGTTCTTC. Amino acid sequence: CASSPLAPSGTNLNEQFF.

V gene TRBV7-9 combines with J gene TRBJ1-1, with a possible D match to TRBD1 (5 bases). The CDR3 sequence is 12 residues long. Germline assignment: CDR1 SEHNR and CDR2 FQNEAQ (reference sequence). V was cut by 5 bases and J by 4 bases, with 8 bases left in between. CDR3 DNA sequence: TGTGCCAGCAGCCAAGGGACCACTGAAGCTTTCTTT. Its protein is CASSQGTTEAFF.

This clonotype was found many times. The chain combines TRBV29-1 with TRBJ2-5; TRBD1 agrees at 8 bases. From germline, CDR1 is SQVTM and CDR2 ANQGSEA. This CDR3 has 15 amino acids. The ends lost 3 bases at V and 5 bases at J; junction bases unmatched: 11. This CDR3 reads CSVEPGRGREETQYF. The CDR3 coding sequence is TGCAGCGTTGAGCCGGGCAGGGGGCGAGAGGAGACCCAGTACTTC.

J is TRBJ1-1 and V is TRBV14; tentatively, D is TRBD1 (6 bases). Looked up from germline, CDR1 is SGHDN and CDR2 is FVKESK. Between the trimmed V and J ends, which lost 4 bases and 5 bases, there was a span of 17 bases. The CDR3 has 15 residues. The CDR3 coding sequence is TGTGCCAGCAGCCCGACGGGGGGGGCGCGTACTGAAGCTTTCTTT. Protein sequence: CASSPTGGARTEAFF.

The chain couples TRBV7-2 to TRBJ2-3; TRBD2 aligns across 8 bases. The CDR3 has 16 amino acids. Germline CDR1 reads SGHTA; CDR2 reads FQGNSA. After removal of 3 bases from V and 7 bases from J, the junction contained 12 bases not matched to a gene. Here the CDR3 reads CASSFGLAWEGHTQYF. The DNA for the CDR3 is TGTGCCAGCAGCTTTGGACTAGCCTGGGAGGGACATACGCAGTATTTT.

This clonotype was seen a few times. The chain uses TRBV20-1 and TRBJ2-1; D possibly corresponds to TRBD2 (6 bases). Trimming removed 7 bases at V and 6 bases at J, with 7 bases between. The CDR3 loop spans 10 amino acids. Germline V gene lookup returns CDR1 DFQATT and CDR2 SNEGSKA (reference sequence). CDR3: CSVSGNEQFF. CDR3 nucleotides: TGCAGTGTTAGCGGCAATGAGCAGTTCTTC.

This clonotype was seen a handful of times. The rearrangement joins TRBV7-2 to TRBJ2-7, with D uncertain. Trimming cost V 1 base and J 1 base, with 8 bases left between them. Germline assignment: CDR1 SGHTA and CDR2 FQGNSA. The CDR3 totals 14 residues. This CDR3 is CASSLGYRSYEQYV. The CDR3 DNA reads TGTGCCAGCAGCTTAGGGTACAGATCCTACGAGCAGTACGTC.

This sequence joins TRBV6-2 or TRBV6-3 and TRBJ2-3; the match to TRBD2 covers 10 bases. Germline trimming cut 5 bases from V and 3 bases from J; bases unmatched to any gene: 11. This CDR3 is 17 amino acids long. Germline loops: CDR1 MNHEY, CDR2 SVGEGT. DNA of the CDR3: TGTGCCAGCAGTGGGATTCCGCTAGCGGGAGAAACAGATACGCAGTATTTT. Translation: CASSGIPLAGETDTQYF.

CDR3 sequence reads: CASSEDGDTQYF. CDR3 DNA: TGTGCCAGCAGCGAGGATGGGGATACGCAGTATTTT. J is TRBJ2-3 and V is TRBV7-8; D is undetermined. Trimming removed 5 bases from V and 6 bases from J, with 9 bases in between. Germline-derived CDR1 and CDR2 are SGHVS and FQNEAQ. CDR3 size: 12 residues.

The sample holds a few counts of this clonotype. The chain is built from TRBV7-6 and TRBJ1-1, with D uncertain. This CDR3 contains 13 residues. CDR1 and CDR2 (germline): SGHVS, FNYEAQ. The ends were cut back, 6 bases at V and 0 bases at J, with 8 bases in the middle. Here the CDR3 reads CASSTTVNTEAFF. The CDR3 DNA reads TGTGCCAGCAGTACGACGGTGAACACTGAAGCTTTCTTT.

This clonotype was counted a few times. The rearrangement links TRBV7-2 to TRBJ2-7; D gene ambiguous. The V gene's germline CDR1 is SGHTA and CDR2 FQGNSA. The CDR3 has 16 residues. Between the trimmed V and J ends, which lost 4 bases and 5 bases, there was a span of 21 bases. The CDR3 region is CASSSIALGLEDEQYF. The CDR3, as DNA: TGTGCCAGCAGCTCGATAGCCCTGGGCCTTGAGGACGAGCAGTACTTC.

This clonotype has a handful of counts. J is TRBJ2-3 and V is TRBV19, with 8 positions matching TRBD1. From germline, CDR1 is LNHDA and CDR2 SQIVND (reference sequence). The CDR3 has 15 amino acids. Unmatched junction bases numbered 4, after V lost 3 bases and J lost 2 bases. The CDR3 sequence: CASSIGDRYTDTQYF. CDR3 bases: TGTGCCAGTAGTATTGGGGACAGGTACACAGATACGCAGTATTTT.